Sequencing of this T cell receptor (beta chain) was carried out in a study of blood T cell repertoires in COVID-19 (dated by TCRdb to 2020 to 2021). Study-level background: Samples from collaborators originated in the United States, Italy and Spain and spanned both the acute and convalescent phases of COVID-19. Samples came from the ongoing ImmuneRACE study (first 160 participants) plus 1,254 subjects from 6 global collaborators. A freely available public database, intended as a resource for researchers studying the immune response to SARS-CoV-2, is where the repertoires were released. Subjects who had been exposed to COVID-19, were actively infected with it, or had recovered from it provided the deeply sampled blood TCRbeta repertoires that made up the dataset. The material from the prospective study consisted of cDNA or gDNA derived from T cells, B-cell-depleted T cells, or PBMCs. HLA class I and class II types, where available, came from metadata supplied by the sample provider rather than from assay-based typing. The sample metadata nearly always contained a de-identified subject ID, COVID-19 status, age in years and sex.

Here is what the overall study found, with its caveats: Clinical and demographic metadata were provided uncurated, with the amount varying by source and participant.

The collaborating institutions used their own protocols to collect whole blood in K2EDTA tubes. For TCRbeta analysis, collaborators shipped samples in one of three forms: frozen whole blood, isolated PBMCs, or DNA extracted from either of those sample types. TCRbeta CDR3 regions were amplified from genomic DNA by means of the immunoSEQ Assay, a bias-controlled multiplex PCR. The authors' pipeline ran thus. The number of nucleated cells in each sample was estimated by amplification of reference gene primers within the assay. To quantify the absolute abundance of each unique TCRbeta CDR3 rearrangement, sequence reads were collapsed and filtered. For each sample, productive Simpson clonality was calculated by taking the square root of Simpson's diversity index across productive rearrangements. Entries here come from immuneACCESS through TCRdb and include only in-frame sequences with V and J called. Some clones fail to appear in such tables; in the studies checked, an unresolved V gene covers under half of the shortfall, and the cause of the remainder is unknown. The DNA was the basis for D and trimming; V, J and clone size are from that table. This sample is represented by around 6,700 clones; roughly 87% of them were singletons. The top ten constitute 8.5% to 12% of the sample.

The V end loses 1 base and the J end loses 4 bases, and a stretch of 7 bases separates them. Reading the germline V gene gives CDR1 SGHTA and CDR2 FQGTGA. The CDR3 numbers 14 residues from cysteine through phenylalanine. CDR3 DNA only is kept here, 42 bases in frame from base 1. Comments on this clone: Its antigen has not been determined. No base quality values were provided; no much bigger clone lies one nucleotide off.

Recombination linked TRBV7-3 to TRBJ2-2, with no D gene named confidently. The sequenced sample was peripheral blood. The receptor was isolated from a man between 70 and 80 years old with active COVID-19. The nucleotide sequence is TGTGCCAGCAGCTTAAGGCGCGGCACCGGGGAGCTGTTTTTT. This is translated as CASSLRRGTGELFF.